The entry that follows covers one T cell receptor (beta chain) sequence. Its antigen is not identified. Between 1 and 8 samples per patient were obtained, pretreatment and on-treatment. This entry comes from a study of PD-L1 blockade in urothelial cancer. Study information: Patients, treated from 2014 onward, received atezolizumab 1,200 mg intravenously every 3 weeks. Study-wide points: Improved survival was predicted by pretreatment blood TCR clonality below the median.

Sequencing was performed with immunoSEQ multiplex PCR; in TCRdb, only in-frame clones are kept and a portion is missing. The table includes 35,000 to 50,000 clones, 81% detected once. The receptor's source is a man aged 65 to 79 with urothelial cancer. The specimen comprised PBMCs, sampled around atezolizumab (anti-PD-L1) treatment.

The CDR3 DNA is TGTGCCAGCAGTGAAGGACAGGTCGGGGATCAGCCCCAGCATTTT. This translates into CASSEGQVGDQPQHF. The chain has TRBV2 and TRBJ1-5, with D perhaps matching TRBD1 (6 bases). CDR1 is SNHLY, CDR2 FYNNEI, per germline. This CDR3 contains 15 residues. Trimming took 1 base from V and 5 from J, leaving 12 bases between them.